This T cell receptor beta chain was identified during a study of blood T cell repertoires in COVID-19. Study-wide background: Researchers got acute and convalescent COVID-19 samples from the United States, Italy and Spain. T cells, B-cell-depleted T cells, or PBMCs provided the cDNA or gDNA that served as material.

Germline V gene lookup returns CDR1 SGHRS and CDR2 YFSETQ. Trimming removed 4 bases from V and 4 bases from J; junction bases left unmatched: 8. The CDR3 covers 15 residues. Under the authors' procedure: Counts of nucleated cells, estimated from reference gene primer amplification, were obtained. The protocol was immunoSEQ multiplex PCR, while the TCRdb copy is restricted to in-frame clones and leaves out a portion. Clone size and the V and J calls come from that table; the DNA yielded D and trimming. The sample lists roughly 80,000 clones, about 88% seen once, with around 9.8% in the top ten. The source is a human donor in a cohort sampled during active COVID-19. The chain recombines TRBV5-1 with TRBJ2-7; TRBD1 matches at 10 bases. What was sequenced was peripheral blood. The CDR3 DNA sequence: TGCGCCAGCAGCATCGGACAGGGGGGATCTTACGAGCAGTACTTC. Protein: CASSIGQGGSYEQYF.